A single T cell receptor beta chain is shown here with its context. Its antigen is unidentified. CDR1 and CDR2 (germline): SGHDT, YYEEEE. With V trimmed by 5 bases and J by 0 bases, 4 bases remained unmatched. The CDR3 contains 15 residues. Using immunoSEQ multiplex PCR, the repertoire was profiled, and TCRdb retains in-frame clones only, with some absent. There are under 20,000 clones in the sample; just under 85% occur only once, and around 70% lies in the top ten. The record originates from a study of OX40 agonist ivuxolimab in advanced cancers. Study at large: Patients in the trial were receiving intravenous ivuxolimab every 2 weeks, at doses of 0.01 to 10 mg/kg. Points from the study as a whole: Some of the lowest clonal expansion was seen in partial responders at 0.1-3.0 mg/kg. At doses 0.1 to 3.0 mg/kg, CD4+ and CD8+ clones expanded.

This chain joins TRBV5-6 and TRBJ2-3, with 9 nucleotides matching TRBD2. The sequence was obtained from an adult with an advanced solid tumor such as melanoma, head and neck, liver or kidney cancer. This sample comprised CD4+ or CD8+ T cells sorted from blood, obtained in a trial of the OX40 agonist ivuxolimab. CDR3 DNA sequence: TGTGCCAGCAGTCTAGCGGGGACTAGCACAGATACGCAGTATTTT. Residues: CASSLAGTSTDTQYF. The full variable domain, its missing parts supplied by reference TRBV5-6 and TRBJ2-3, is DAGVTQSPTHLIKTRGQQVTLRCSPKSGHDTVSWYQQALGQGPQFIFQYYEEEERQRGNFPDRFSGHQFPNYSSELNVNALLLGDSALYLCASSLAGTSTDTQYFGPGTRLTVL.